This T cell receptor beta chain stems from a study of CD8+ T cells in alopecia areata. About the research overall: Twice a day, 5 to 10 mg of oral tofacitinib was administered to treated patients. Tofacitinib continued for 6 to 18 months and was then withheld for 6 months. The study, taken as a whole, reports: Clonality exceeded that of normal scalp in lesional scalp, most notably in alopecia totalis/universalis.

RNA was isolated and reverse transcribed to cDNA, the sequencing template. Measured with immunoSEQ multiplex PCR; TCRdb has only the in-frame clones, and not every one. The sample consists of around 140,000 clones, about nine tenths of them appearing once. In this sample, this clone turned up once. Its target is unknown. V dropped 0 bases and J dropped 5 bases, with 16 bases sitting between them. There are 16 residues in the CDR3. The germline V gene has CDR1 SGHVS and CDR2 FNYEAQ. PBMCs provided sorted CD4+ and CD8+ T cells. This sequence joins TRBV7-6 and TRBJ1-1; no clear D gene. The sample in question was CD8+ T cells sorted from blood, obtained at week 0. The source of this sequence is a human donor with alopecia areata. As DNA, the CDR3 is TGTGCCAGCAGCTTAGCAGATCCAACAGCACGTACTGAAGCTTTCTTT. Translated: CASSLADPTARTEAFF.